Sequencing of this T cell receptor (beta chain) was carried out in a study of blood T cell repertoires in COVID-19. Looking at the study overall: Some COVID-19 samples were acute and others convalescent; all came from the United States, Italy and Spain.

The CDR3 covers 15 residues. CDR1 is SGDLS, CDR2 YYNGEE, per germline. J lost 7 bases, V lost 4 bases, and 12 bases had no gene match. Assay: immunoSEQ multiplex PCR; the TCRdb copy retains only in-frame clones and omits some. Of more than 80,000 clones listed, less than 80% are singletons. The chain employs TRBV9 and TRBJ2-7; 9 nucleotides align to TRBD1. Sequencing was carried out using peripheral blood. The sequence was collected from a man aged 80 or over with COVID-19, enrolled during active disease. DNA for the CDR3: TGTGCCAGCAGCCCCTCGGGACAGGGATTAAGAGAGCAGTACTTC. This gives the protein CASSPSGQGLREQYF.